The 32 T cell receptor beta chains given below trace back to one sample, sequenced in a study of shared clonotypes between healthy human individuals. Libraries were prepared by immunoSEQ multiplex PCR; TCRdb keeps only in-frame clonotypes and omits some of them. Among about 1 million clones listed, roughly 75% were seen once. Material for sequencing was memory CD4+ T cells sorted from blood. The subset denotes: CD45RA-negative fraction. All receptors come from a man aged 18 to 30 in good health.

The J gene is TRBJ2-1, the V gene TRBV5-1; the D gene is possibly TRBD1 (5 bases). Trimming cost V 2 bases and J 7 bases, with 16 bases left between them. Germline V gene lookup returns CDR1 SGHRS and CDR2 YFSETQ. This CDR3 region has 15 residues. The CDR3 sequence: CASSFGQGFWNEQFF. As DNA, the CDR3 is TGCGCCAGCAGCTTCGGCCAGGGCTTCTGGAATGAGCAGTTCTTC.

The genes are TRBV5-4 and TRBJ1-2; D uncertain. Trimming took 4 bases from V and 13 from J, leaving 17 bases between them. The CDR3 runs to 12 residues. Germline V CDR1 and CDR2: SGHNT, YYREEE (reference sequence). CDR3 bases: TGTGCCAGCAGCGGCGGAAATCCGGTTGTCACCTTC. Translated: CASSGGNPVVTF.

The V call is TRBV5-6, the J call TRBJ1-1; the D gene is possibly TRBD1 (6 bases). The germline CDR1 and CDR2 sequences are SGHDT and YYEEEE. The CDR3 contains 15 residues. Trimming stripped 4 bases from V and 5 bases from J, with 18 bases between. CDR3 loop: CASSDIFRGETEAFF. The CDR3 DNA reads TGTGCCAGCAGCGACATATTCAGGGGAGAGACTGAAGCTTTCTTT.

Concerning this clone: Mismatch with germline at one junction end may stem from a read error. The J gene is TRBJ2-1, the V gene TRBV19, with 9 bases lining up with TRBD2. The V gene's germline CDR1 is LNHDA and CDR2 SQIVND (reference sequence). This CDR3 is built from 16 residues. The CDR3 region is CASSLLWTSAYDEQFF. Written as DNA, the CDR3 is TGTGCCAGTAGTCTTCTCTGGACTAGCGCCTACGATGAGCAGTTCTTC.

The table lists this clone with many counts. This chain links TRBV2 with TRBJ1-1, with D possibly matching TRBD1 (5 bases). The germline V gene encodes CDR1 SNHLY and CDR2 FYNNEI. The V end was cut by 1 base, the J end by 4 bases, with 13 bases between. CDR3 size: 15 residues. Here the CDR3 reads CASSEGGVIGTEAFF. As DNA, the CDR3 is TGTGCCAGCAGTGAAGGGGGGGTGATTGGCACTGAAGCTTTCTTT. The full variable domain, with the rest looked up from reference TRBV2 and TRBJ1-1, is EPEVTQTPSHQVTQMGQEVILRCVPISNHLYFYWYRQILGQKVEFLVSFYNNEISEKSEIFDDQFSVERPDGSNFTLKIRSTKLEDSAMYFCASSEGGVIGTEAFFGQGTRLTVV.

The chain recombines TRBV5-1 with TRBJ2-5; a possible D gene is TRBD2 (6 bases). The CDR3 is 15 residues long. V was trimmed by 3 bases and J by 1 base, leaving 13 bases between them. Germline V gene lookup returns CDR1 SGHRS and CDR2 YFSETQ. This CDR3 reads CASSSSLARQETQYF. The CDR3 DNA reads TGCGCCAGCAGCTCGTCTCTAGCGCGCCAAGAGACCCAGTACTTC.

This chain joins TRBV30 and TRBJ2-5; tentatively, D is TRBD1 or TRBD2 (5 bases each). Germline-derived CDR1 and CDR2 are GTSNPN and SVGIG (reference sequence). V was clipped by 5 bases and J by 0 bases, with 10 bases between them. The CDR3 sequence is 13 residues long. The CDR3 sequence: CAWDRDHQETQYF. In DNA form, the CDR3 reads TGTGCCTGGGACCGGGACCACCAAGAGACCCAGTACTTC.

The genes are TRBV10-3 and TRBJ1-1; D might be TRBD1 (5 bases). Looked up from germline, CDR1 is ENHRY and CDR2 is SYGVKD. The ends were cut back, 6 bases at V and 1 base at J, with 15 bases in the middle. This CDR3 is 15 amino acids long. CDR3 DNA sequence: TGTGCCATCAGCAGGTTGGCGGGGGAGAACACTGAAGCTTTCTTT. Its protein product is CAISRLAGENTEAFF.

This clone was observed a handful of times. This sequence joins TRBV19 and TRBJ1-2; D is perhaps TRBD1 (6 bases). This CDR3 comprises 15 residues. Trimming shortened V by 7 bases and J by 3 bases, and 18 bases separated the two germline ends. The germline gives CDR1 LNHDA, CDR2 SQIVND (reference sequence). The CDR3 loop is CASTDQWGAHYGYTF. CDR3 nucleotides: TGTGCCAGTACCGACCAATGGGGGGCACACTATGGCTACACCTTC.

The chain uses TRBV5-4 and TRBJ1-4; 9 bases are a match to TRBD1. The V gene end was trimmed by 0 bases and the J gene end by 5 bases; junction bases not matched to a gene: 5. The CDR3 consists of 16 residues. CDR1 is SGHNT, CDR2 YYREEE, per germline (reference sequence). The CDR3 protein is CASSLGSGQGNEKLFF. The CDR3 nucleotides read TGTGCCAGCAGCTTGGGGTCGGGACAGGGAAATGAAAAACTGTTTTTT.

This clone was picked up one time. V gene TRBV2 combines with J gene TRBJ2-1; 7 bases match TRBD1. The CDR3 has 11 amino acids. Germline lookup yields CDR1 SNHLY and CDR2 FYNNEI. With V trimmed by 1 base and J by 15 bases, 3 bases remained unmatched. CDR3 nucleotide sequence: TGTGCCAGCAGTGAAGAGGGGGCCGGGTTCTTC. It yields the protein CASSEEGAGFF.

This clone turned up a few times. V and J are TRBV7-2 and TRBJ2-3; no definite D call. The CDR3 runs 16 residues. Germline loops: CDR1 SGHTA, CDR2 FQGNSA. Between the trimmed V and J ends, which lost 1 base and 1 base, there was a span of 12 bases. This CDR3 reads CASSLVAASGTDTQYF. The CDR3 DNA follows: TGTGCCAGCAGCTTAGTGGCGGCCTCCGGCACAGATACGCAGTATTTT.

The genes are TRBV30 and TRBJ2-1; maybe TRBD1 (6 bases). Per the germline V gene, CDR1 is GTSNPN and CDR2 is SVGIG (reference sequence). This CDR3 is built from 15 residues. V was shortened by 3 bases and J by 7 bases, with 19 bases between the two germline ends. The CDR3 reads CAWRAGELGKNEQFF. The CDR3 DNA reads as TGTGCCTGGAGAGCAGGGGAACTAGGAAAAAATGAGCAGTTCTTC.

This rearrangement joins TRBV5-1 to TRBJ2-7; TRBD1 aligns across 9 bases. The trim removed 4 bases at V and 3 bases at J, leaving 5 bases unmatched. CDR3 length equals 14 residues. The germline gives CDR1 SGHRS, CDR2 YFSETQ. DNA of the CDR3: TGCGCCAGCAGCCTCGACAGGGGGGGCTACGAGCAGTACTTC. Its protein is CASSLDRGGYEQYF.

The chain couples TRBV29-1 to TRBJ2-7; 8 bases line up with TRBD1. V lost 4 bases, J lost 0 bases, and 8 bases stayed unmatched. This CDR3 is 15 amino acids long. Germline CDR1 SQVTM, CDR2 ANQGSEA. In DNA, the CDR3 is TGCAGCGTTGGACAGGGGCCGCGACTCTCCTACGAGCAGTACTTC. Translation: CSVGQGPRLSYEQYF.

The chain's CDR3 is CASSIGSGEKYF. The CDR3 coding sequence is TGTGCCAGTAGTATAGGTAGCGGGGAAAAGTACTTC. J is TRBJ2-7 and V is TRBV19; 8 positions agree with TRBD2. The CDR3 has 12 residues. The J segment lost 11 bases and the V segment lost 1 base, leaving 4 bases of the junction unmatched. Germline loops: CDR1 LNHDA, CDR2 SQIVND (reference sequence). Together with reference TRBV19 and TRBJ2-7, the CDR3 gives the full variable domain: DGGITQSPKYLFRKEGQNVTLSCEQNLNHDAMYWYRQDPGQGLRLIYYSQIVNDFQKGDIAEGYSVSREKKESFPLTVTSAQKNPTAFYLCASSIGSGEKYFGPGTRLTVT.

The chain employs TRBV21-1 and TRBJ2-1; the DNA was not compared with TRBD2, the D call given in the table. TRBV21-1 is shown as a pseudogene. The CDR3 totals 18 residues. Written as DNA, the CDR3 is TGTGCCAGCAGCAAGGGTAGCGGGAGTGAGGGGCGTTGGTGGGAGCAGTTCTTC. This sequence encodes CASSKGSGSEGRWWEQFF.

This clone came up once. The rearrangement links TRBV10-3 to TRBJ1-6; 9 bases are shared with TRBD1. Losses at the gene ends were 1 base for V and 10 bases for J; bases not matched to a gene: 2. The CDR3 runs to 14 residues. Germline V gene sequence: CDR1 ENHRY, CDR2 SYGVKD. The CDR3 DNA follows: TGTGCCATCAGTGAGTGGACAGGGGAATCACCCCTCCACTTT. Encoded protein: CAISEWTGESPLHF.

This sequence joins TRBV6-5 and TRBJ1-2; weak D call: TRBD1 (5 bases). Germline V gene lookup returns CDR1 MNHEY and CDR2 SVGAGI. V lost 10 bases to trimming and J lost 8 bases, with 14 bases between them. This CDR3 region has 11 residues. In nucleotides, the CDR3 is TGTGCCACGTTGGGGCAGCGAGGCTACACCTTC. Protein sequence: CATLGQRGYTF.

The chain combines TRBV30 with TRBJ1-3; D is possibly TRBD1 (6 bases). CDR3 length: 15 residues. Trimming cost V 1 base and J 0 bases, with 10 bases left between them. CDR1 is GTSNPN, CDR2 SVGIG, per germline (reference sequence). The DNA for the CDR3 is TGTGCCTGGAGTGGACAGGAGAGCTCTGGAAACACCATATATTTT. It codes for CAWSGQESSGNTIYF.

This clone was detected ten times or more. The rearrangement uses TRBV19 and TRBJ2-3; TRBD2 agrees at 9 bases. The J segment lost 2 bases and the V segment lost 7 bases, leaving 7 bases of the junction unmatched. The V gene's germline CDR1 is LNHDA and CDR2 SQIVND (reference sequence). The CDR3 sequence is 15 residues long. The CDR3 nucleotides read TGTGCCAGTAAGAAGCGGGAGGCGATCACAGATACGCAGTATTTT. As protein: CASKKREAITDTQYF.

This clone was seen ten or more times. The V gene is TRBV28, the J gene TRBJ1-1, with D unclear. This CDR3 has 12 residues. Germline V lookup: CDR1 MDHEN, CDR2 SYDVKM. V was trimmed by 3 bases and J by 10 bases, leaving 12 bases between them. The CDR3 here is CASSLPLKGAFF. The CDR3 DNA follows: TGTGCCAGCAGTTTGCCCCTCAAGGGAGCTTTCTTT.

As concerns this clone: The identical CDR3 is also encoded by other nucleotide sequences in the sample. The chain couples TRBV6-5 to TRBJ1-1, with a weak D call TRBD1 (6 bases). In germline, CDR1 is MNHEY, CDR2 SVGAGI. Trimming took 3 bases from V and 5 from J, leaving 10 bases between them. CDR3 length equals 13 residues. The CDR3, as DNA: TGTGCCAGCAGTTATAGGGGGAGTACTGAAGCTTTCTTT. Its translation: CASSYRGSTEAFF.

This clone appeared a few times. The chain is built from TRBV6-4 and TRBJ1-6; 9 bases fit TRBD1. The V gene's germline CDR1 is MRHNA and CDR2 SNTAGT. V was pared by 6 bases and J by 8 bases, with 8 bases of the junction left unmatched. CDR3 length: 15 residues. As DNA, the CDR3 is TGTGCCAGCAGCCGATCGGGACAGGGTTATTCACCCCTCCACTTT. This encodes CASSRSGQGYSPLHF.

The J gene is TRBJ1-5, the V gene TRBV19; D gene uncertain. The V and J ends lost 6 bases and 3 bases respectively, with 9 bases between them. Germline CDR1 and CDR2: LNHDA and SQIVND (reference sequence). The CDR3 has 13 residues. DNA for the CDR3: TGTGCCAGTAGCATGGGTAACAATCAGCCCCAGCATTTT. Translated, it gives CASSMGNNQPQHF.

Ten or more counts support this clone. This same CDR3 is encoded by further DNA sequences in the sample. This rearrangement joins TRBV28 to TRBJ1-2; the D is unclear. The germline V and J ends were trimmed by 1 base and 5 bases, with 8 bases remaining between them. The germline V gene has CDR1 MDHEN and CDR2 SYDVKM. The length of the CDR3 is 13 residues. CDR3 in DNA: TGTGCCAGCAGTTTATTGAAGGGATATGGCTACACCTTC. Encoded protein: CASSLLKGYGYTF.

CDR3 in amino acids: CASSLRGRYEQYF. Here the CDR3 DNA reads TGTGCCAGCAGCTTAAGGGGACGCTACGAGCAGTACTTC. The genes are TRBV7-2 and TRBJ2-7, with D possibly being TRBD1 or TRBD2 (5 bases each). V lost 2 bases and J 3 bases, leaving 8 bases between the germline ends. Germline loops: CDR1 SGHTA, CDR2 FQGNSA. This CDR3 spans 13 amino acids.

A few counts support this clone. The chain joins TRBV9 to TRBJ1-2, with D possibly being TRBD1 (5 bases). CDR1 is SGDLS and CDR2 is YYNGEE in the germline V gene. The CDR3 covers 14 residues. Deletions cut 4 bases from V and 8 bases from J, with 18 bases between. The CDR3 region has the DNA TGTGCCAGCAGCCCAGGGACCGGTGATGGGGGCTACACCTTC. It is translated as CASSPGTGDGGYTF.

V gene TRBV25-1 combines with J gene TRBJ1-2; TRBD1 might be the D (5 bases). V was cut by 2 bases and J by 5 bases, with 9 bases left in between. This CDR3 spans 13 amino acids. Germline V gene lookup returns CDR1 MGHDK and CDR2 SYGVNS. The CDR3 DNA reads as TGTGCCAGCAGTGAACCGGGGGAGTATGGCTACACCTTC. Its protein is CASSEPGEYGYTF.

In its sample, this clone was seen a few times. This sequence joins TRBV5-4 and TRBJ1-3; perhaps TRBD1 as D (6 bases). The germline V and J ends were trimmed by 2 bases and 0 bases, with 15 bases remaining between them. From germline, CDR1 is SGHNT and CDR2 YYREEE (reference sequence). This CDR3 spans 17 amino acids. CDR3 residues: CASSLRQGLFSGNTIYF. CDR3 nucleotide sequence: TGTGCCAGCAGCTTAAGGCAGGGGCTTTTCTCTGGAAACACCATATATTTT.

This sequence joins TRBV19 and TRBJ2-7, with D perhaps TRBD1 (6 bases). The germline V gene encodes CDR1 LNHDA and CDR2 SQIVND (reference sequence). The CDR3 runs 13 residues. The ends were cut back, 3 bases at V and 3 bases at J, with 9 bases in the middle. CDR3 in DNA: TGTGCCAGTAGTATGGGACACATCTACGAGCAGTACTTC. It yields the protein CASSMGHIYEQYF.

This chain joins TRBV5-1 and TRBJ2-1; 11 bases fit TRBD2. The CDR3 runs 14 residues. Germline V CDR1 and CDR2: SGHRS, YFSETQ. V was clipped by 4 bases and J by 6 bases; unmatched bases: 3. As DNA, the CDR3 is TGCGCCAGCAGCGCAGGGACTAGCGGCAATGAGCAGTTCTTC. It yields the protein CASSAGTSGNEQFF. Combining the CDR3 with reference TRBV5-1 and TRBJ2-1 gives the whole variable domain KAGVTQTPRYLIKTRGQQVTLSCSPISGHRSVSWYQQTPGQGLQFLFEYFSETQRNKGNFPGRFSGRQFSNSRSEMNVSTLELGDSALYLCASSAGTSGNEQFFGPGTRLTVL.